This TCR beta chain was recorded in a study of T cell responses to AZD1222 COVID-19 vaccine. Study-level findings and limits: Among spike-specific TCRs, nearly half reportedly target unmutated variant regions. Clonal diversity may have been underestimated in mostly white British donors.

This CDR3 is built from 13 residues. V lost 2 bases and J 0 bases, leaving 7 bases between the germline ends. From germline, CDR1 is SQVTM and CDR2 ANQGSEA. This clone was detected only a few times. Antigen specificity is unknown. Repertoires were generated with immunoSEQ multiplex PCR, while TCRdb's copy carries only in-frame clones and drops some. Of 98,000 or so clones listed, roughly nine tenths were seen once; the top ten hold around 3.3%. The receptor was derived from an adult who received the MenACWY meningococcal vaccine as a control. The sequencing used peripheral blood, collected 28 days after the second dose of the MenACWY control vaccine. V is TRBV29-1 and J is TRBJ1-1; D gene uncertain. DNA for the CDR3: TGCAGCGTTGAAAGGAACATGAACACTGAAGCTTTCTTT. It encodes CSVERNMNTEAFF. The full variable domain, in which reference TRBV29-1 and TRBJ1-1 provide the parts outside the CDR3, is SAVISQKPSRDICQRGTSLTIQCQVDSQVTMMFWYRQQPGQSLTLIATANQGSEATYESGFVIDKFPISRPNLTFSTLTVSNMSPEDSSIYLCSVERNMNTEAFFGQGTRLTVV.